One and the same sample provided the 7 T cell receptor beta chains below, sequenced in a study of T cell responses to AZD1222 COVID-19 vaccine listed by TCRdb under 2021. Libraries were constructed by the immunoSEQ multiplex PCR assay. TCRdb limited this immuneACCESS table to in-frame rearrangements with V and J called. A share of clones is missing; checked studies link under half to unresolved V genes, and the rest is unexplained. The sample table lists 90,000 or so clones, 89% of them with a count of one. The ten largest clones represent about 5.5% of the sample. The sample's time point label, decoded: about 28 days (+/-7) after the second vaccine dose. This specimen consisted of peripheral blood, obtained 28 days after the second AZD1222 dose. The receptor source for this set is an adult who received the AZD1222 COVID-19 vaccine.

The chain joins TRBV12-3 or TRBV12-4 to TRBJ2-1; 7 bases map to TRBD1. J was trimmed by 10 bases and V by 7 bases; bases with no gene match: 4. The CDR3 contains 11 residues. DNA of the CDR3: TGTGCCAGCACCAGGGGGACAGAGCAGTTCTTC. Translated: CASTRGTEQFF.

The CDR3 loop reads CASSSSQVGEWGYTF. CDR3 DNA sequence: TGTGCCAGCAGTTCCTCCCAAGTTGGCGAGTGGGGCTACACCTTC. The gene calls are TRBV28 and TRBJ1-2; D not resolved. Germline V gene data show CDR1 as MDHEN and CDR2 as SYDVKM. V dropped 4 bases and J dropped 8 bases, with 20 bases sitting between them. The CDR3 runs 15 residues.

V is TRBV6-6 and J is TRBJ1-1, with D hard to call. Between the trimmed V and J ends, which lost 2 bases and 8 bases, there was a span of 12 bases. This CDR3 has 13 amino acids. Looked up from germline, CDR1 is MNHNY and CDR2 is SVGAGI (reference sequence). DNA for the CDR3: TGTGCCAGCAGTTACCCCGGGAGCCACGAAGCTTTCTTT. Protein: CASSYPGSHEAFF.

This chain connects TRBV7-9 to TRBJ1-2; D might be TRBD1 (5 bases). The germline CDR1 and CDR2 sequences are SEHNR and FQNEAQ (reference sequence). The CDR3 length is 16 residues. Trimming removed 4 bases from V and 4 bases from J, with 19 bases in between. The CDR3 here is CASSSDQSRALYGYTF. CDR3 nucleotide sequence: TGTGCCAGCAGCTCCGATCAGAGCAGGGCGCTCTATGGCTACACCTTC.

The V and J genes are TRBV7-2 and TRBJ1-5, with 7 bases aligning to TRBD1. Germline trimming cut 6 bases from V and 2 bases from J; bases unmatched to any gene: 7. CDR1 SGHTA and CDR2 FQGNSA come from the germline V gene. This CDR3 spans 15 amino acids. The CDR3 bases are TGTGCCAGCAGTTCACAGGGGTCGGGCAATCAGCCCCAGCATTTT. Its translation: CASSSQGSGNQPQHF. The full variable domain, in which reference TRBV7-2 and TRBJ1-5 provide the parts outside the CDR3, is GAGVSQSPSNKVTEKGKDVELRCDPISGHTALYWYRQSLGQGLEFLIYFQGNSAPDKSGLPSDRFSAERTGGSVSTLTIQRTQQEDSAVYLCASSSQGSGNQPQHFGDGTRLSIL.

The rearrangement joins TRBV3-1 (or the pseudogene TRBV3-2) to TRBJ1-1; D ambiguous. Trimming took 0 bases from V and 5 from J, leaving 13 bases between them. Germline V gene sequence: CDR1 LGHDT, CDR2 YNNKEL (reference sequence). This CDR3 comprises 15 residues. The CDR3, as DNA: TGTGCCAGCAGCCAAGATCATGGAGTAAATACTGAAGCTTTCTTT. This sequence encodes CASSQDHGVNTEAFF.

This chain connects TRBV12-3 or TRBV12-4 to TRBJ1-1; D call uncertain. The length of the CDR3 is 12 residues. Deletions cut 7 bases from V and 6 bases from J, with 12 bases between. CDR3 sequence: CASIGLASEAFF. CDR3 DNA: TGTGCCAGCATTGGGCTGGCTTCTGAAGCTTTCTTT.